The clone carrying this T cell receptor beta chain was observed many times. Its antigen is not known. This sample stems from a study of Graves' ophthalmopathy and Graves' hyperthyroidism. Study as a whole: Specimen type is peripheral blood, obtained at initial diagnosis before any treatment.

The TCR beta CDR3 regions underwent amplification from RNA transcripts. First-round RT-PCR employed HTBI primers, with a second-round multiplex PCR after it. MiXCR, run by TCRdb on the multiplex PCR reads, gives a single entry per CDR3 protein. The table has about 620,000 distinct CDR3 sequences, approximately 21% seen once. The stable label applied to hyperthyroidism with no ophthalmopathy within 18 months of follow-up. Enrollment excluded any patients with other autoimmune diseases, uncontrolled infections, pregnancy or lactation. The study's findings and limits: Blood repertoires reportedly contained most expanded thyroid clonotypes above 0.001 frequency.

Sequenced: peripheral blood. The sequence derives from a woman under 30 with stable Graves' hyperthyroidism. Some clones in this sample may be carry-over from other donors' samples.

The CDR3: CASSLQTGSETQYF. The CDR3 nucleotides read TGTGCCAGCAGCTTGCAAACAGGGAGCGAGACCCAGTACTTC. The V call is TRBV28, the J call TRBJ2-5; a weak D match, TRBD1 (6 bases). CDR1 is MDHEN, CDR2 SYDVKM, per germline. The CDR3 loop spans 14 amino acids. Trimming stripped 6 bases from V and 5 bases from J, with 16 bases between.